The next 17 T cell receptor beta chains were all read from a single sample in a study of cytomegalovirus exposure and HLA in healthy donors. Use of 60 Vbeta and 13 Jbeta primers characterized the PCR. The protocol was immunoSEQ multiplex PCR, while the TCRdb copy is restricted to in-frame clones and leaves out a portion. The sample shows 150,000 to 200,000 clones, and 0.75% to 0.85% sits with its ten largest clones. What was sequenced was PBMCs. These receptors originate from a woman younger than 35 in good health and CMV-seropositive.

This chain connects TRBV27 to TRBJ2-3; the match to TRBD2 covers 8 bases. The CDR3 is 14 amino acids. V was pared by 5 bases and J by 7 bases, with 8 bases of the junction left unmatched. CDR1 MNHEY and CDR2 SMNVEV come from the germline V gene (reference sequence). CDR3 coding DNA: TGTGCCAGCAGTCCTCGGACTAGCCGTCATACGCAGTATTTT. Protein product: CASSPRTSRHTQYF.

The chain has TRBV10-3 and TRBJ2-1; 12 nucleotides align to TRBD2. This CDR3 is built from 14 residues. CDR1 and CDR2 from the germline V gene are ENHRY and SYGVKD. V was pared by 6 bases and J by 9 bases, with 6 bases of the junction left unmatched. This chain's CDR3 is CAIRLTSGSIEQFF. In nucleotides, the CDR3 is TGTGCCATCAGACTGACTAGCGGGAGTATTGAGCAGTTCTTC.

The chain uses TRBV25-1 and TRBJ1-1, with D possibly TRBD1 on 5 matching bases. Germline CDR1 MGHDK, CDR2 SYGVNS. V lost 1 base, J lost 2 bases, and 20 bases lay in between. The CDR3 totals 18 residues. The CDR3 loop is CASSEWSEGGGQNTEAFF. In nucleotides, the CDR3 is TGTGCCAGCAGTGAATGGAGTGAGGGCGGGGGTCAAAACACTGAAGCTTTCTTT.

The chain recombines TRBV18 with TRBJ2-1; TRBD2 agrees at 9 bases. The CDR3 has 18 residues. Germline V gene lookup returns CDR1 KGHSH and CDR2 LQKENI. Trimming at V came to 0 bases and at J to 6 bases, leaving 12 bases not matched to a gene. CDR3 sequence (DNA): TGTGCCAGCTCACCACCTAGATTAGCGGGAGCAAAAGGCAATGAGCAGTTCTTC. Protein sequence: CASSPPRLAGAKGNEQFF.

The CDR3 region has the DNA TGCGCCAGCAGCCGGGACACGGGTTCTGGGGCCAACGTCCTGACTTTC. Its protein is CASSRDTGSGANVLTF. The rearrangement uses TRBV5-1 and TRBJ2-6; D may be TRBD1 (6 bases). Per the germline V gene, CDR1 is SGHRS and CDR2 is YFSETQ. The CDR3 extends over 16 amino acids. V lost 4 bases, J lost 1 base, and 12 bases lay in between.

The rearrangement uses TRBV7-6 and TRBJ2-5; tentative D call: TRBD1 (6 bases). The end of the DNA is better explained by TRBJ2-7, so the J call may be wrong. This CDR3 has 14 residues. CDR1 and CDR2 from the germline V gene are SGHVS and FNYEAQ. The CDR3 is CASSLTGEAYEQYF. The CDR3 DNA sequence: TGTGCCAGCAGCTTGACAGGAGAAGCCTACGAGCAGTACTTC.

This sequence joins TRBV27 and TRBJ2-3; maybe TRBD2 (5 bases). V was trimmed by 2 bases and J by 5 bases, leaving 11 bases between them. Germline V lookup: CDR1 MNHEY, CDR2 SMNVEV (reference sequence). The CDR3 consists of 14 residues. In DNA, the CDR3 is TGTGCCAGCAGTTTAAGGCTAGCAGGAGATACGCAGTATTTT. It is translated as CASSLRLAGDTQYF.

The CDR3 DNA is TGCAGCGTGAGGACAGGGAACACTGAAGCTTTCTTT. As protein: CSVRTGNTEAFF. This chain joins TRBV29-1 and TRBJ1-1; 7 nucleotides match TRBD1. Germline V gene sequence: CDR1 SQVTM, CDR2 ANQGSEA. Germline trimming cut 6 bases from V and 1 base from J; bases unmatched to any gene: 2. The CDR3 contains 12 residues.

CDR3 bases: TGTGCCAGCAGCTTCCACAGGGGGGAAAACTACAATGAGCAGTTCTTC. Its translation: CASSFHRGENYNEQFF. The chain couples TRBV7-9 to TRBJ2-1, with TRBD1 matching 8 bases. Trimming cost V 3 bases and J 3 bases; bases outside gene matches: 7. The CDR3 loop spans 16 amino acids. Germline V gene lookup returns CDR1 SEHNR and CDR2 FQNEAQ (reference sequence).

Turning to this clone: Other nucleotide sequences from this sample produce the same CDR3. In DNA, the CDR3 is TGTGCCAGCAGCTTACGCAGGGGGCGCGGCACTGAAGCTTTCTTT. Encoded protein: CASSLRRGRGTEAFF. V is TRBV7-2 and J is TRBJ1-1; TRBD1 matches at 8 bases. Trimming at V came to 2 bases and at J to 4 bases, leaving 6 bases not matched to a gene. This CDR3 has 15 residues. The germline V gene has CDR1 SGHTA and CDR2 FQGNSA.

The V call is TRBV11-2, the J call TRBJ1-1, with D possibly TRBD1 on 6 matching bases. This CDR3 is built from 15 residues. Trimming removed 4 bases from V and 5 bases from J, with 17 bases in between. The germline CDR1 and CDR2 sequences are SGHAT and FQNNGV. CDR3 protein: CASSYYSQQGTEAFF. The CDR3 DNA sequence: TGTGCCAGCAGCTACTACTCACAACAGGGAACTGAAGCTTTCTTT. Full variable domain (outside the CDR3, taken from reference TRBV11-2 and TRBJ1-1): EAGVAQSPRYKIIEKRQSVAFWCNPISGHATLYWYQQILGQGPKLLIQFQNNGVVDDSQLPKDRFSAERLKGVDSTLKIQPAKLEDSAVYLCASSYYSQQGTEAFFGQGTRLTVV.

V is TRBV4-2 and J is TRBJ1-1; 10 bases fit TRBD1. CDR3 length: 15 residues. Germline V CDR1 and CDR2: LGHNA, YNFKEQ. Losses at the gene ends were 0 bases for V and 6 bases for J; bases not matched to a gene: 4. CDR3 in DNA: TGTGCCAGCAGCCAAGATACCGGACAGGGGGCTGAAGCTTTCTTT. It is translated as CASSQDTGQGAEAFF.

With respect to this clone: At the DNA level, this CDR3 is encoded by other sequences in the same sample as well. Here the CDR3 DNA reads TGTGCCAGCAGCGTAGCGGGGGGCCAAGAGACCCAGTACTTC. Protein product: CASSVAGGQETQYF. The chain has TRBV9 and TRBJ2-5; 7 positions match TRBD2. The V and J ends lost 0 bases and 1 base, in that order; junction bases with no gene match: 0. In germline, CDR1 is SGDLS, CDR2 YYNGEE. The CDR3 runs 14 residues.

The chain has TRBV5-6 and TRBJ2-3; TRBD1 agrees at 9 bases. The CDR3 extends over 14 amino acids. Trimming cost V 2 bases and J 5 bases; bases outside gene matches: 3. Germline V gives CDR1 SGHDT, CDR2 YYEEEE. Written as DNA, the CDR3 is TGTGCCAGCAGCTTTTGGGACAGGGAAGATACGCAGTATTTT. As protein: CASSFWDREDTQYF.

The CDR3 coding sequence is TGCGCCAGCAGCTTCCAACTAGCGGGGGTGTCCTACGAGCAGTACTTC. It translates to CASSFQLAGVSYEQYF. The chain employs TRBV5-1 and TRBJ2-7, with 11 bases that match TRBD2. Looked up from germline, CDR1 is SGHRS and CDR2 is YFSETQ. J gave up 1 base and V 2 bases, and 5 bases lay outside the gene matches. The CDR3 runs to 16 residues.

On this clone: Within the sample, other DNA sequences also encode this same CDR3. The genes are TRBV10-3 and TRBJ2-7; TRBD1 matches at 9 bases. The V gene end was trimmed by 3 bases and the J gene end by 1 base; junction bases not matched to a gene: 4. The CDR3 extends over 15 amino acids. Per the germline V gene, CDR1 is ENHRY and CDR2 is SYGVKD. CDR3 coding DNA: TGTGCCATCAGTGATAACGGACAGGGGTCCTACGAGCAGTACTTC. It yields the protein CAISDNGQGSYEQYF.

The chain carries TRBV2 and TRBJ1-3; D is possibly TRBD1 (5 bases). The germline V gene has CDR1 SNHLY and CDR2 FYNNEI. Deletions cut 5 bases from V and 0 bases from J, with 17 bases between. The CDR3 has 17 residues. The CDR3 nucleotides are TGTGCCAGCAGTTTCTACCCCGGGCAGGGCTCTGGAAACACCATATATTTT. Translating gives CASSFYPGQGSGNTIYF.